Presented here are 19 T cell receptor beta chains from one specimen sequenced in a study of blood T cell repertoires in COVID-19. Produced via immunoSEQ multiplex PCR; TCRdb's table is partial and in-frame only. The sample gives about 470,000 clones, roughly nine tenths of which show up once; about 0.7% is in the top ten. The sample taken for sequencing was PBMCs or T cells enriched from blood (not recorded which). These receptor sequences come from a woman aged 18-29 years who had recovered from COVID-19.

This clone was counted once. The sample holds other DNA sequences that translate to the same CDR3. The J gene is TRBJ1-4, the V gene TRBV5-6; the match to TRBD1 covers 8 bases. V shed 3 bases, J shed 7 bases, and the junction held 5 bases outside the gene matches. Germline CDR1 and CDR2: SGHDT and YYEEEE. CDR3 length: 14 residues. The DNA for the CDR3 is TGTGCCAGCAGCTGGGGGACAGGAGGTGAAAAACTGTTTTTT. Its protein is CASSWGTGGEKLFF.

DNA for the CDR3: TGTGCCTGGAGAAAAGAGGGAGACTCTAACTATGGCTACACCTTC. As protein: CAWRKEGDSNYGYTF. J is TRBJ1-2 and V is TRBV30; no reliable D call. V was shortened by 3 bases and J by 0 bases, with 14 bases between the two germline ends. Germline assignment: CDR1 GTSNPN and CDR2 SVGIG (reference sequence). There are 15 residues in the CDR3.

The rearrangement uses TRBV4-1 and TRBJ1-3; D unresolved. Deletions cut 0 bases from V and 0 bases from J, with 9 bases between. The CDR3 spans 16 residues. Looked up from germline, CDR1 is MGHRA and CDR2 is YSYEKL. CDR3 in amino acids: CASSQDWLRSGNTIYF. The CDR3 bases are TGCGCCAGCAGCCAAGATTGGCTCCGCTCTGGAAACACCATATATTTT.

In its sample, this clone was seen once. The rearrangement uses TRBV18 and TRBJ1-6; TRBD1 is a possible D gene (5 bases). This CDR3 comprises 13 residues. Germline V gene sequence: CDR1 KGHSH, CDR2 LQKENI. V was cut by 2 bases and J by 9 bases, with 8 bases left in between. The CDR3 reads CASSPTGGSPLHF. The CDR3 DNA follows: TGTGCCAGCTCACCAACGGGGGGTTCACCCCTCCACTTT.

V usage is TRBV24-1 and J usage is TRBJ1-1; no clear D. This CDR3 has 15 amino acids. Germline lookup yields CDR1 KGHDR and CDR2 SFDVKD. V was trimmed by 9 bases and J by 3 bases, leaving 19 bases between them. The CDR3 here is CATLYRFGDHTEAFF. As DNA, the CDR3 is TGTGCCACCCTGTATCGATTCGGAGATCACACTGAAGCTTTCTTT.

The chain uses TRBV5-1 and TRBJ2-1, with a tentative D call TRBD2 (7 bases). The CDR3 covers 14 residues. V was cut by 4 bases and J by 4 bases, with 12 bases left in between. Per the germline V gene, CDR1 is SGHRS and CDR2 is YFSETQ. The CDR3: CASSRGGPYNEQFF. DNA for the CDR3: TGCGCCAGCAGCAGGGGGGGTCCTTACAATGAGCAGTTCTTC.

This chain uses TRBV5-1 with TRBJ1-4; D might be TRBD1 (5 bases). The germline gives CDR1 SGHRS, CDR2 YFSETQ. The CDR3 length is 14 residues. The V and J ends lost 5 bases and 8 bases respectively, with 16 bases between them. CDR3 region: CASRINTGGEKLFF. CDR3 DNA: TGCGCCAGCAGGATCAACACCGGGGGGGAAAAACTGTTTTTT. Full variable domain (remainder filled in from reference TRBV5-1 and TRBJ1-4): KAGVTQTPRYLIKTRGQQVTLSCSPISGHRSVSWYQQTPGQGLQFLFEYFSETQRNKGNFPGRFSGRQFSNSRSEMNVSTLELGDSALYLCASRINTGGEKLFFGSGTQLSVL.

The rearrangement links TRBV7-3 to TRBJ2-6; 8 nucleotides line up with TRBD1. Germline lookup yields CDR1 SGHTA and CDR2 FQGTGA. This CDR3 has 19 residues. V lost 5 bases to trimming and J lost 0 bases; unmatched junction nucleotides: 12. The chain's CDR3 is CASSDPGQAEFSGANVLTF. CDR3 nucleotides: TGTGCCAGCAGCGATCCGGGACAGGCGGAATTCTCTGGGGCCAACGTCCTGACTTTC.

The V call is TRBV12-3 or TRBV12-4, the J call TRBJ1-1, with TRBD1 as a possible D gene (5 bases). This CDR3 region has 13 residues. Trimming took 5 bases from V and 5 from J, leaving 12 bases between them. CDR3 loop: CASSPAEGTEAFF. The CDR3 coding sequence is TGTGCCAGCAGTCCTGCGGAGGGGACTGAAGCTTTCTTT.

The chain has TRBV6-5 and TRBJ2-1; 8 positions agree with TRBD1. Germline V CDR1 and CDR2: MNHEY, SVGAGI. The ends lost 6 bases at V and 4 bases at J; junction bases unmatched: 5. This CDR3 is built from 14 residues. The DNA for the CDR3 is TGTGCCAGCAGGGACAGGGAGTCTTACAATGAGCAGTTCTTC. This translates into CASRDRESYNEQFF.

The V and J genes are TRBV18 and TRBJ1-1, with unresolved D. The CDR3 sequence is 15 residues long. V was trimmed by 3 bases and J by 0 bases, leaving 11 bases between them. The germline CDR1 and CDR2 sequences are KGHSH and LQKENI. In DNA form, the CDR3 reads TGTGCCAGCTCACCGGGCACCTCCATGAACACTGAAGCTTTCTTT. This sequence encodes CASSPGTSMNTEAFF.

In the case of this clone: The germline gene is not matched at one end of the junction; a read error may be the cause. The chain employs TRBV7-7 and TRBJ2-5, with 7 positions matching TRBD1. The length of the CDR3 is 15 residues. Germline CDR1 reads SSHAT; CDR2 reads FNYEAQ (reference sequence). The CDR3 bases are TGTGCTAGCAGCCCGGGTGTCGACAGGGTCGAGACCCAGTACTTC. The encoded protein is CASSPGVDRVETQYF. The complete variable domain, with remaining parts taken from reference TRBV7-7 and TRBJ2-5, reads GAGVSQSPRYKVTKRGQDVTLRCDPISSHATLYWYQQALGQGPEFLTYFNYEAQPDKSGLPSDRFSAERPEGSISTLTIQRTEQRDSAMYRCASSPGVDRVETQYFGPGTRLLVL.

The V and J genes are TRBV28 and TRBJ2-5; 7 positions match TRBD2. The V and J ends lost 6 bases and 5 bases, in that order; junction bases with no gene match: 12. There are 15 residues in the CDR3. Germline loops: CDR1 MDHEN, CDR2 SYDVKM. This CDR3 reads CASSSLTSLVETQYF. CDR3 sequence (DNA): TGTGCCAGCAGCTCCTTGACTAGCTTAGTCGAGACCCAGTACTTC.

The V call is TRBV5-4, the J call TRBJ2-3; the D gene is possibly TRBD1 (5 bases). The germline gives CDR1 SGHNT, CDR2 YYREEE (reference sequence). Trimming left V 5 bases short and J 5 bases short, with 12 bases between. The CDR3 covers 13 residues. CDR3 amino acids: CASSFPQGDTQYF. CDR3 bases: TGTGCCAGCAGTTTCCCCCAGGGAGATACGCAGTATTTT.

The chain combines TRBV6-1 with TRBJ1-3; tentative D call: TRBD1 (5 bases). The CDR3 contains 14 residues. The V gene lost 1 base and the J gene lost 2 bases, with 6 bases spanning the gap. CDR1 is MNHNS, CDR2 SASEGT, per germline. CDR3 region: CASSEGGPGNTIYF. The DNA for the CDR3 is TGTGCCAGCAGTGAAGGGGGCCCTGGAAACACCATATATTTT.

This chain links TRBV7-9 with TRBJ2-7; D might be TRBD1 (6 bases). This CDR3 is built from 13 residues. Germline CDR1 reads SEHNR; CDR2 reads FQNEAQ (reference sequence). V lost 4 bases and J lost 1, with 8 bases in between. CDR3 DNA: TGTGCCAGCAGCTCAGGACAGTCCTACGAGCAGTACTTC. Amino acids: CASSSGQSYEQYF.

Note on this clone: Other DNA sequences in the same sample also yield this CDR3. V usage is TRBV28 and J usage is TRBJ1-2; maybe TRBD1 (5 bases). This CDR3 has 11 amino acids. V lost 5 bases, J lost 8 bases, and 9 bases lay in between. Germline loops: CDR1 MDHEN, CDR2 SYDVKM. CDR3 sequence (DNA): TGTGCCAGCAGTCCCGGGGGAGGCTACACCTTC. This codes for CASSPGGGYTF.

This clone came up once. The chain has TRBV6-5 and TRBJ1-5, with 8 nucleotides matching TRBD1. V lost 5 bases and J lost 2; bases outside the gene matches: 5. The CDR3 has 15 amino acids. The germline gives CDR1 MNHEY, CDR2 SVGAGI. CDR3 in amino acids: CASSKQGVGNQPQHF. DNA for the CDR3: TGTGCCAGCAGTAAACAGGGGGTGGGCAATCAGCCCCAGCATTTT.

This clone was detected a few times. The chain combines TRBV5-1 with TRBJ2-2, with D unclear. Germline-derived CDR1 and CDR2 are SGHRS and YFSETQ. CDR3 size: 14 residues. V lost 0 bases to trimming and J lost 5 bases, with 8 bases between them. CDR3 sequence: CASSLEAGTGELFF. CDR3 nucleotide sequence: TGCGCCAGCAGCTTGGAGGCAGGTACCGGGGAGCTGTTTTTT.